These T cell receptor beta chains were read from a single sample in a study of radiation and T cells in renal cell carcinoma. The protocol was immunoSEQ multiplex PCR, while the TCRdb copy is restricted to in-frame clones and leaves out a portion. Of about 83,000 clones in the sample, around four fifths were seen once. The sample was blood, taken from a patient whose treatment included radiotherapy and nephrectomy. The origin of the receptors is a woman in her fifties or sixties with renal cell carcinoma. Both conserved end residues are part of each CDR3. A D gene is named only where the DNA matches it firmly. Clone size is stated in some rows and not others, as once, few, many or a class when expanded.

J: TRBJ1-5; D: NA; length: 14; V: TRBV6-1; size: NA; CDR3: CASSVQEGYQPQHF; DNA: TGTGCCAGCAGTGTACAGGAAGGCTATCAGCCCCAGCATTTT
J: TRBJ1-2; D: NA; length: 13; V: TRBV5-1; size: NA; CDR3: CASRGAANYGYTF; DNA: TGCGCCAGCAGAGGGGCGGCTAACTATGGCTACACCTTC
J: TRBJ1-2; D: NA; length: 16; V: TRBV5-1; size: few; CDR3: CASSLTPSGTTYGYTF; DNA: TGCGCCAGCAGCTTGACCCCTTCTGGAACCACATATGGCTACACCTTC
J: TRBJ2-3; D: NA; length: 18; V: TRBV4-1; size: once; CDR3: CASSQDRTQRIAQMAQYF; DNA: TGCGCCAGCAGCCAAGATCGAACCCAGCGGATAGCACAGATGGCGCAGTATTTT
J: TRBJ1-1; D: NA; length: 14; V: TRBV18; size: NA; CDR3: CASSPPLAVPEAFF; DNA: TGTGCCAGCTCACCACCGTTGGCAGTCCCAGAAGCTTTCTTT
J: TRBJ2-7; D: NA; length: 14; V: TRBV7-9; size: few; CDR3: CASSLVNRPYEQYF; DNA: TGTGCCAGCAGCTTAGTGAACAGGCCCTACGAGCAGTACTTC
J: TRBJ2-1; D: NA; length: 12; V: TRBV7-2; size: NA; CDR3: CASSKAAGEQFF; DNA: TGTGCCAGCAGTAAGGCGGCCGGTGAGCAGTTCTTC
J: TRBJ1-1; D: NA; length: 13; V: TRBV28; size: NA; CDR3: CASSPNLSAEAFF; DNA: TGTGCCAGCAGTCCAAACTTAAGCGCCGAAGCTTTCTTT
J: TRBJ2-7; D: NA; length: 14; V: TRBV7-9; size: NA; CDR3: CASSTGTKAYEQYF; DNA: TGTGCCAGCAGCACGGGGACGAAAGCCTACGAGCAGTACTTC
J: TRBJ1-5; D: NA; length: 12; V: TRBV6-1; size: NA; CDR3: CASSRLNQPQHF; DNA: TGTGCCAGCAGTCGGTTAAATCAGCCCCAGCATTTT
J: TRBJ2-6; D: NA; length: 13; V: TRBV6-1; size: NA; CDR3: CASEYSGANVLTF; DNA: TGTGCCAGCGAGTACTCTGGGGCCAACGTCCTGACTTTC
J: TRBJ1-1; D: NA; length: 16; V: TRBV11-2; size: NA; CDR3: CASSLDYRRENTEAFF; DNA: TGTGCCAGCAGCTTAGATTATCGGAGAGAGAACACTGAAGCTTTCTTT
J: TRBJ2-7; D: NA; length: 14; V: TRBV7-2; size: NA; CDR3: CASSSRVSSYEQYF; DNA: TGTGCCAGCAGCTCCAGGGTTAGCTCCTACGAGCAGTACTTC
J: TRBJ2-5; D: TRBD1; length: 13; V: TRBV2; size: NA; CDR3: CASSARGLETQYF; DNA: TGTGCCAGCAGCGCTAGGGGGCTAGAGACCCAGTACTTC
J: TRBJ2-2; D: NA; length: 12; V: TRBV19; size: NA; CDR3: CASSPPGGELFF; DNA: TGTGCCAGTAGTCCACCGGGCGGGGAGCTGTTTTTT
J: TRBJ2-4; D: TRBD1; length: 21; V: TRBV7-6; size: NA; CDR3: CASSSDGGTGGIKGPKNIQYF; DNA: TGTGCCAGCAGCTCCGACGGGGGGACAGGGGGCATAAAAGGTCCCAAAAACATTCAGTACTTC
J: TRBJ2-1; D: NA; length: 13; V: TRBV7-9; size: NA; CDR3: CASSLDRNNEQFF; DNA: TGTGCCAGCAGCTTGGACCGCAACAATGAGCAGTTCTTC
J: TRBJ2-1; D: TRBD2; length: 19; V: TRBV4-3; size: NA; CDR3: CASSLLRGTSGKVYNEQFF; DNA: TGCGCCAGCAGCCTACTAAGAGGGACTAGCGGGAAGGTATACAATGAGCAGTTCTTC
J: TRBJ2-7; D: NA; length: 13; V: TRBV9; size: NA; CDR3: CASSSGGYDEQYF; DNA: TGTGCCAGCAGCTCCGGGGGTTACGACGAGCAGTACTTC
J: TRBJ2-3; D: TRBD2; length: 13; V: TRBV7-2; size: NA; CDR3: CASTSGSTDTQYF; DNA: TGTGCCAGCACTAGCGGGAGCACAGATACGCAGTATTTT
J: TRBJ1-5; D: NA; length: 15; V: TRBV19; size: few; CDR3: CASIPMGGASQPQHF; DNA: TGTGCCAGTATCCCCATGGGGGGGGCAAGTCAGCCCCAGCATTTT
J: TRBJ2-1; D: TRBD2; length: 19; V: TRBV5-8; size: NA; CDR3: CASSLFGSFSGRARNEQFF; DNA: TGTGCCAGCAGCTTGTTCGGGTCGTTTAGCGGGAGGGCCCGGAATGAGCAGTTCTTC
J: TRBJ1-1; D: NA; length: 17; V: TRBV19; size: once; CDR3: CASSIGAIRGRFTEAFF; DNA: TGTGCCAGTAGTATAGGCGCCATACGGGGCAGGTTCACTGAAGCTTTCTTT
J: TRBJ2-3; D: NA; length: 15; V: TRBV9; size: many; CDR3: CASSVGGARSDTQYF; DNA: TGTGCCAGCAGCGTAGGCGGGGCCCGCTCAGATACGCAGTATTTT
J: TRBJ2-3; D: TRBD2; length: 16; V: TRBV7-6; size: few; CDR3: CASSRGTSGSTDTQYF; DNA: TGTGCCAGCAGCCGAGGGACTAGCGGGAGCACAGATACGCAGTATTTT
J: TRBJ2-3; D: NA; length: 15; V: TRBV2; size: NA; CDR3: CASSPDMQITDTQYF; DNA: TGTGCCAGCAGCCCGGACATGCAAATCACAGATACGCAGTATTTT
J: TRBJ2-5; D: TRBD2; length: 16; V: TRBV19; size: NA; CDR3: CASSTSGRASMETQYF; DNA: TGTGCCAGTAGCACTAGCGGGAGGGCCAGTATGGAGACCCAGTACTTC
J: TRBJ1-1; D: NA; length: 14; V: TRBV6-5; size: NA; CDR3: CASSSTPQGLKAFF; DNA: TGTGCCAGCAGTTCCACTCCCCAAGGGCTGAAAGCTTTCTTT
J: TRBJ2-1; D: NA; length: 13; V: TRBV18; size: NA; CDR3: CASSPFSYNEQFF; DNA: TGTGCCAGCTCACCCTTCAGCTACAATGAGCAGTTCTTC
J: TRBJ2-2; D: NA; length: 17; V: TRBV5-1; size: NA; CDR3: CASTPQVRASNTGELFF; DNA: TGCGCCAGCACCCCCCAGGTCAGGGCCTCGAACACCGGGGAGCTGTTTTTT
J: TRBJ2-5; D: NA; length: 16; V: TRBV7-2; size: NA; CDR3: CASSLVWGFQGETQYF; DNA: TGTGCCAGCAGCTTAGTTTGGGGTTTTCAGGGGGAGACCCAGTACTTC
J: TRBJ2-1; D: NA; length: 14; V: TRBV5-1; size: NA; CDR3: CASSLGSPSNEQFF; DNA: TGCGCCAGCAGCTTGGGATCTCCTAGCAATGAGCAGTTCTTC
J: TRBJ2-5; D: NA; length: 13; V: TRBV19; size: NA; CDR3: CASSLTEGKTQYF; DNA: TGTGCCAGTAGTCTTACAGAGGGAAAGACCCAGTACTTC
J: TRBJ1-5; D: NA; length: 13; V: TRBV2; size: NA; CDR3: CASTRQGDQPQHF; DNA: TGTGCCAGCACCCGACAAGGGGATCAGCCCCAGCATTTT
J: TRBJ2-7; D: NA; length: 15; V: TRBV7-6; size: NA; CDR3: CASSPSRTPFYEQYF; DNA: TGTGCCAGCAGCCCATCTAGGACACCCTTTTACGAGCAGTACTTC
J: TRBJ1-2; D: NA; length: 11; V: TRBV19; size: NA; CDR3: CASGGHYGYTF; DNA: TGTGCCAGCGGGGGGCACTATGGCTACACCTTC
J: TRBJ1-1; D: NA; length: 14; V: TRBV10-3; size: NA; CDR3: CAISEQRASTEAFF; DNA: TGTGCCATCAGTGAACAGAGGGCCAGCACTGAAGCTTTCTTT